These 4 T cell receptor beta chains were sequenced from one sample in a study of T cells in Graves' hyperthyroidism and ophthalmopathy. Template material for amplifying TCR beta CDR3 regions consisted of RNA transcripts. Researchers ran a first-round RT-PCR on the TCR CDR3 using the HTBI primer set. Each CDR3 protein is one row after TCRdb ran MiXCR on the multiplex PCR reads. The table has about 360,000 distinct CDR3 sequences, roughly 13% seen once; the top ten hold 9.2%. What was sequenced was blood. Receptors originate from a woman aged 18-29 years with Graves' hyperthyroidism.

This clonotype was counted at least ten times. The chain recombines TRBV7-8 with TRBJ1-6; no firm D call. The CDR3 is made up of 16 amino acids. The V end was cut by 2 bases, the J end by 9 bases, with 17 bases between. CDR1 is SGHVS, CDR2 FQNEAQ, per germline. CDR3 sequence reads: CASSLKGSAYGSPLHF. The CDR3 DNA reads TGTGCCAGCAGCTTAAAGGGATCGGCCTACGGTTCACCCCTCCACTTT.

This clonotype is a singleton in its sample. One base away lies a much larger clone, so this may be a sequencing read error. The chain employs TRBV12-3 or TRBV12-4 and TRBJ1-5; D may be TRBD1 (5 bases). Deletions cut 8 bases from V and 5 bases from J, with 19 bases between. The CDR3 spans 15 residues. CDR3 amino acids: CASGKGTAYDQPQHF. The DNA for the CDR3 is TGTGCCAGCGGAAAAGGGACGGCTTACGATCAGCCCCAGCATTTT.

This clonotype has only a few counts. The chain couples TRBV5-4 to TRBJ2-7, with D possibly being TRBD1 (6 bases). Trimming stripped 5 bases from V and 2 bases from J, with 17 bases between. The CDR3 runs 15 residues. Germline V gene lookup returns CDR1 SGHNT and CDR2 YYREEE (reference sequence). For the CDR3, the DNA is TGTGCCAGCAGATCCATCGGGACAACCGCCTACGAGCAGTACTTC. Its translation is CASRSIGTTAYEQYF. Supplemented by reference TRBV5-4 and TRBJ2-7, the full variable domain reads ETGVTQSPTHLIKTRGQQVTLRCSSQSGHNTVSWYQQALGQGPQFIFQYYREEENGRGNFPPRFSGLQFPNYSSELNVNALELDDSALYLCASRSIGTTAYEQYFGPGTRLTVT.

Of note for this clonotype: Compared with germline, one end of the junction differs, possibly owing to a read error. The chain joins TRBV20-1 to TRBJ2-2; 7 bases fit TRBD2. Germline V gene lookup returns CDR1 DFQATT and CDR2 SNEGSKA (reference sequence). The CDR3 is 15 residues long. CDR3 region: CGATRLADNTGELFF. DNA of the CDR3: TGCGGTGCAACGAGACTAGCAGATAACACCGGGGAGCTGTTTTTT.